These 16 T cell receptor beta chains were sequenced from one sample in a study of blood T cell repertoires in COVID-19. The assay was immunoSEQ multiplex PCR, and TCRdb's table has in-frame clones only and misses some. The table has some 87,000 clones, under 90% seen once. The sample comprised peripheral blood. The receptors derive from a woman in her sixties or seventies with acute or convalescent COVID-19.

The CDR3 DNA is TGCGCCAGCAGCCCATTACAGGGGGATAATTCACCCCTCCACTTT. Protein sequence: CASSPLQGDNSPLHF. J is TRBJ1-6 and V is TRBV5-1, with 8 nucleotides matching TRBD1. The J segment lost 5 bases and the V segment lost 4 bases, leaving 5 bases of the junction unmatched. Germline V lookup: CDR1 SGHRS, CDR2 YFSETQ. This CDR3 spans 15 amino acids.

The V gene is TRBV11-2, the J gene TRBJ2-7; a possible D gene is TRBD1 (6 bases). Germline values: CDR1 SGHAT, CDR2 FQNNGV. V was pared by 5 bases and J by 0 bases, with 14 bases between. This CDR3 is 15 amino acids long. CDR3 DNA sequence: TGTGCCAGCAGCGCCACAGGGTTACTCTCCTACGAGCAGTACTTC. Translating gives CASSATGLLSYEQYF.

The gene calls are TRBV29-1 and TRBJ2-5; a possible D gene is TRBD2 (5 bases). Germline loops: CDR1 SQVTM, CDR2 ANQGSEA. V lost 0 bases, J lost 9 bases, and 14 bases lay in between. The CDR3 runs to 13 residues. CDR3 DNA sequence: TGCAGCGTTGAAGAGTGGCGGGTCTCCCCCCAGTACTTC. Protein product: CSVEEWRVSPQYF.

For the CDR3, the DNA is TGTGCCACCAGCAGAGATTCTACCCTTGAGGAAAAACTGTTTTTT. It specifies CATSRDSTLEEKLFF. V is TRBV15 and J is TRBJ1-4; D gene ambiguous. V lost 0 bases, J lost 8 bases, and 13 bases lay in between. This CDR3 has 15 residues. In germline, CDR1 is LNHNV, CDR2 YYDKDF (reference sequence).

J is TRBJ1-5 and V is TRBV19; maybe TRBD1 (5 bases). The CDR3 is 16 residues long. Looked up from germline, CDR1 is LNHDA and CDR2 is SQIVND (reference sequence). The V and J ends lost 4 bases and 0 bases respectively, with 13 bases between them. CDR3 sequence reads: CASSTVEGYSNQPQHF. The CDR3 DNA reads as TGTGCCAGTAGTACCGTGGAGGGGTATAGCAATCAGCCCCAGCATTTT.

The chain employs TRBV3-1 (or the pseudogene TRBV3-2) and TRBJ1-3; weak D call: TRBD1 (6 bases). Germline V gives CDR1 LGHDT, CDR2 YNNKEL (reference sequence). V gave up 3 bases and J gave up 11 bases, with 14 bases separating them. The CDR3 covers 13 residues. The CDR3 DNA reads TGTGCCAGCAGCCACGGACAGCTCGACCCCATATATTTT. Protein product: CASSHGQLDPIYF.

This clone is a singleton in its sample. The chain combines TRBV2 with TRBJ1-1, with D hard to call. There are 15 residues in the CDR3. The germline V and J ends were trimmed by 1 base and 4 bases, with 13 bases remaining between them. Germline CDR1 and CDR2: SNHLY and FYNNEI. The CDR3 region is CASSEDQSSGTEAFF. Written as DNA, the CDR3 is TGTGCCAGCAGTGAAGATCAAAGTTCGGGCACTGAAGCTTTCTTT.

A single count supports this clone. The chain recombines TRBV19 with TRBJ2-2; 10 nucleotides line up with TRBD1. The J segment lost 0 bases and the V segment lost 7 bases, leaving 5 bases of the junction unmatched. The CDR3 totals 16 residues. CDR1 LNHDA and CDR2 SQIVND come from the germline V gene (reference sequence). CDR3 sequence (DNA): TGTGCCAGTATTCTCGGGACAGGGGCGAACACCGGGGAGCTGTTTTTT. This codes for CASILGTGANTGELFF.

The gene calls are TRBV6-5 and TRBJ1-6; the D gene is possibly TRBD1 (5 bases). V was trimmed by 8 bases and J by 12 bases, leaving 17 bases between them. Germline-derived CDR1 and CDR2 are MNHEY and SVGAGI. The CDR3 spans 13 residues. This CDR3 reads CASSAGRGLPLHF. CDR3 coding DNA: TGTGCCAGCTCCGCGGGTCGGGGGTTACCCCTCCACTTT.

The V call is TRBV9, the J call TRBJ1-2, with 7 bases matching TRBD1. V was pared by 4 bases and J by 7 bases, with 10 bases of the junction left unmatched. Germline V CDR1 and CDR2: SGDLS, YYNGEE. This CDR3 is 14 amino acids long. Written as DNA, the CDR3 is TGTGCCAGCAGCCCTATACAGGGGACCCTTGGCTACACCTTC. Translating gives CASSPIQGTLGYTF.

The rearrangement links TRBV12-3 or TRBV12-4 to TRBJ1-6; 9 positions match TRBD1. V was pared by 5 bases and J by 8 bases, with 1 base of the junction left unmatched. This CDR3 region has 13 residues. As DNA, the CDR3 is TGTGCCAGCAGTGGACAGGGGTATTCACCCCTCCACTTT. This sequence encodes CASSGQGYSPLHF.

The chain is built from TRBV28 and TRBJ2-5, with 9 bases fitting TRBD2. The junction had 10 bases not matched to a gene; V was cut back by 3 bases and J by 5 bases. CDR3 length equals 16 residues. CDR1 and CDR2 (germline): MDHEN, SYDVKM. CDR3 in amino acids: CASSFTLIAGEETQYF. Written as DNA, the CDR3 is TGTGCCAGCAGTTTCACCCTAATAGCGGGGGAGGAGACCCAGTACTTC.

The rearrangement joins TRBV6-6 to TRBJ2-1; D uncertain. Trimming removed 0 bases from V and 7 bases from J, with 13 bases in between. CDR1 is MNHNY and CDR2 is SVGAGI in the germline V gene (reference sequence). The CDR3 totals 15 residues. CDR3 bases: TGTGCCAGCAGTTACTCGAGGCCGACGGTAAATGAGCAGTTCTTC. Protein product: CASSYSRPTVNEQFF.

This chain connects TRBV9 to TRBJ1-1, with TRBD1 matching over 9 bases. Germline values: CDR1 SGDLS, CDR2 YYNGEE. This CDR3 comprises 14 residues. Trimming took 4 bases from V and 7 from J; bases not matched to a gene: 8. CDR3 coding DNA: TGTGCCAGCAGCTCGGGGACAGGGAGTAGTGAAGCTTTCTTT. Amino acid sequence: CASSSGTGSSEAFF.

The rearrangement uses TRBV7-8 and TRBJ2-7; D is perhaps TRBD1 (6 bases). This CDR3 region has 15 residues. CDR1 and CDR2 (germline): SGHVS, FQNEAQ. V shed 0 bases and J shed 2 bases, with 11 bases lying between them. The CDR3 region is CASSLATGTPYEQYF. The DNA of the CDR3 is TGTGCCAGCAGCTTAGCGACAGGTACGCCCTACGAGCAGTACTTC.

This sequence joins TRBV13 and TRBJ1-2; perhaps TRBD1 as D (6 bases). CDR1 PRHDT and CDR2 FYEKMQ come from the germline V gene (reference sequence). CDR3 length: 16 residues. V lost 3 bases and J 4 bases, leaving 18 bases between the germline ends. The CDR3 nucleotides are TGTGCCAGCAGCTTGGGGACAAGCGGAGTCGTCTATGGCTACACCTTC. This gives the protein CASSLGTSGVVYGYTF.